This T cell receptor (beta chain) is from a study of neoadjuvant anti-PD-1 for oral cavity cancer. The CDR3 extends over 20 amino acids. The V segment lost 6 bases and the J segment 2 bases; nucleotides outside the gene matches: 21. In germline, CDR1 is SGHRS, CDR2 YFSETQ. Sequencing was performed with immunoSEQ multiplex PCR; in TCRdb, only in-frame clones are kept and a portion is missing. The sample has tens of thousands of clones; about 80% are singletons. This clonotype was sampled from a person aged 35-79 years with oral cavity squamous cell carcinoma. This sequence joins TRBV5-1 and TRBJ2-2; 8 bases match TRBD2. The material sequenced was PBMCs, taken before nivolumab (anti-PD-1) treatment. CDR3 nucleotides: TGCGCCAGCAAACAGGGAGGACTAGCCCACCCCTACATAAACACCGGGGAGCTGTTTTTT. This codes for CASKQGGLAHPYINTGELFF.